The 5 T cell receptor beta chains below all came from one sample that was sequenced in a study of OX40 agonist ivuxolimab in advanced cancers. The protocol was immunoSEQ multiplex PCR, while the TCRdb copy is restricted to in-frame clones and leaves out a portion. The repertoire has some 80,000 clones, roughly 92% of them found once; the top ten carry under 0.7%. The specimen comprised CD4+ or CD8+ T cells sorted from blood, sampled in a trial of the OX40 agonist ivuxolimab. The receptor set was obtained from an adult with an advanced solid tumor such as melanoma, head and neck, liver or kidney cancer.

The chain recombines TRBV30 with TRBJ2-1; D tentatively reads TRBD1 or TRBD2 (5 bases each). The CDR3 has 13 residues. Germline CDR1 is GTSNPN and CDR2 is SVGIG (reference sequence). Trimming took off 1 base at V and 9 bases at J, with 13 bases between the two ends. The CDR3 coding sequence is TGTGCCTGGAGTGACCGTCCGGGACGTGAGCAGTTCTTC. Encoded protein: CAWSDRPGREQFF.

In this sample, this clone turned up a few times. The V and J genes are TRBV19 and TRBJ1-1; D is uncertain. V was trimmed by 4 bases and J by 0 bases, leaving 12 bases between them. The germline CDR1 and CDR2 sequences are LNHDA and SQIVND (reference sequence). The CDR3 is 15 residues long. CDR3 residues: CASSTGSVMNTEAFF. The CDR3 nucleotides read TGTGCCAGTAGTACGGGGTCAGTTATGAACACTGAAGCTTTCTTT.

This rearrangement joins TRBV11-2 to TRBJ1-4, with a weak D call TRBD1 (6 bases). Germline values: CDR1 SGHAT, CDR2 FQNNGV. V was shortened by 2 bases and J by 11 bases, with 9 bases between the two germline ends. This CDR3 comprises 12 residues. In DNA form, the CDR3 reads TGTGCCAGCAGCTTACCCGGGGGCAAACTGTTTTTT. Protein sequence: CASSLPGGKLFF.

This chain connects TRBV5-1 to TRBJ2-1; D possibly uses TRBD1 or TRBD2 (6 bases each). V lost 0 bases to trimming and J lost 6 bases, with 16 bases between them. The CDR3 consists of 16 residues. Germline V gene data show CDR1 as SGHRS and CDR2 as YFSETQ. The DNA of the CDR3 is TGCGCCAGCAGCTTGGTTGCAGGGGCGCGGGGCAATGAGCAGTTCTTC. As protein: CASSLVAGARGNEQFF.

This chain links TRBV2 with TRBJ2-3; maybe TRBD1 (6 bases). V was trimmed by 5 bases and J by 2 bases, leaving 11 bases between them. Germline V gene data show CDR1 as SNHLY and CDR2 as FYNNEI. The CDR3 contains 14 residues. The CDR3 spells CASSTGQTTDTQYF. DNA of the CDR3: TGTGCCAGCAGTACCGGACAGACCACAGATACGCAGTATTTT.